This T cell receptor beta chain was obtained from a study of blood T cell repertoires in COVID-19 (dated by TCRdb to the early 2020s). A note on the overall study: The collaborator samples originated in the United States, Italy and Spain and spanned the acute and convalescent phases of COVID-19. The material from the prospective study consisted of cDNA or gDNA derived from T cells, B-cell-depleted T cells, or PBMCs. The dataset comprised deeply sampled blood TCRbeta repertoires from subjects exposed to, actively infected with, or recovered from COVID-19. The repertoires were released in a freely available public database meant as a resource for research on the immune response to SARS-CoV-2. Samples were obtained from the ongoing ImmuneRACE study (first 160 participants) and from over 1,000 subjects provided by 6 global collaborators. A de-identified subject ID, COVID-19 status, age in years and sex were almost always included in the sample metadata. Where available, HLA class I and class II types were taken from metadata supplied by the sample provider and were not determined by assay-based typing.

Overall study results and their limits: The quantity of clinical and demographic metadata differed by source and by participant and was supplied without curation.

TCRbeta CDR3 regions were amplified from genomic DNA using the immunoSEQ Assay, a bias-controlled multiplex PCR. For the original study's pipeline: Within the assay, amplification of reference gene primers was used to estimate how many nucleated cells each sample contained. To quantify the absolute abundance of each unique TCRbeta CDR3 rearrangement, sequence reads were collapsed and filtered. For each sample, productive Simpson clonality was calculated as the square root of Simpson's diversity index over productive rearrangements. The table was pulled from immuneACCESS by TCRdb, which kept in-frame rearrangements only. Such tables lose some clones; where checked, under half of the loss comes from unresolved V genes, and the rest has no known cause. Clone size and the V and J calls come from that table; the DNA yielded D and trimming. The sample table records roughly 150,000 clones; 70% to 90% of these occur just once. Of the sample, roughly 1.9% falls within the top ten clones.

As concerns this clone: This clone's antigen is unknown. No base-level quality is on record; no much larger clone is a single base apart.

Samples from volunteer blood donors who had recovered from COVID-19 were contributed by a second Seattle source. The collaborating institutions used their own protocols to collect whole blood in K2EDTA tubes. For TCRbeta analysis, collaborators shipped samples in one of three forms: frozen whole blood, isolated PBMCs, or DNA extracted from either of those sample types. Taken from the germline V gene (reference sequence), the CDR1 and CDR2 loops are LNHDA and SQIVND. There are 14 amino acids in the CDR3, from cysteine to phenylalanine inclusive. Only CDR3 DNA remains: 42 bases, in frame from the first base. At the junction V is shortened by 4 bases and J by 3 bases, with 9 bases in between.

The sequencing sample was made of peripheral blood. Rearrangement joined TRBV19 to TRBJ2-2, and possibly TRBD1, on 5 matching bases. The TCR originated in a man in his fifties or sixties who had recovered from COVID-19. The DNA sequence is TGTGCCAGTAGTAAGGGCAGGGACACCGGGGAGCTGTTTTTT. This encodes CASSKGRDTGELFF.